Given below is one T cell receptor (beta chain) in context. Using immunoSEQ multiplex PCR, the repertoire was profiled, and TCRdb retains in-frame clones only, with some absent. This repertoire shows approximately 270,000 clones, roughly 89% found once; its top ten account for around 0.84%. CDR3 length equals 13 residues. From germline, CDR1 is GTSNPN and CDR2 SVGIG (reference sequence). V lost 1 base, J lost 11 bases, and 15 bases lay in between. These data originate in a study of blood T cell repertoires in COVID-19. Across the whole study: T cells, B-cell-depleted T cells, or PBMCs provided the cDNA or gDNA that served as material.

The genes are TRBV30 and TRBJ1-5; a weak D match, TRBD1 (5 bases). Specimen: peripheral blood. The source of this sequence is a man between 25 and 39 years old with acute or convalescent COVID-19. CDR3 loop: CAWSASGGSAQHF. The CDR3, as DNA: TGTGCCTGGAGTGCCTCCGGGGGATCAGCCCAGCATTTT.